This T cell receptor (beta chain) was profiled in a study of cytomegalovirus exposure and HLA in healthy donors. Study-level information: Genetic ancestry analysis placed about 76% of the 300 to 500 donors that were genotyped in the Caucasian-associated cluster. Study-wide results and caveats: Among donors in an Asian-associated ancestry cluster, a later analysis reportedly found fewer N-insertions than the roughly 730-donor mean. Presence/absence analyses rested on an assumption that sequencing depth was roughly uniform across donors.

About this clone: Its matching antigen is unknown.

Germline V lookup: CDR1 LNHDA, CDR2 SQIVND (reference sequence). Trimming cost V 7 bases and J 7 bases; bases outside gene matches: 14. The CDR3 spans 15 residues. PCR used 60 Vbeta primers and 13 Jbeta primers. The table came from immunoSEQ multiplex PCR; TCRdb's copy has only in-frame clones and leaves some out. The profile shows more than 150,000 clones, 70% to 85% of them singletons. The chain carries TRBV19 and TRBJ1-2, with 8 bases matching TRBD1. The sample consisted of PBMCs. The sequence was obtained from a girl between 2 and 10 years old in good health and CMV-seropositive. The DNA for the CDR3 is TGTGCCAGTACTATGACAGGGGCGGCGGCCAGTGGCTACACCTTC. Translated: CASTMTGAAASGYTF.